These T cell receptor beta chains were read from a single sample in a study of T-cell memory formation after mild COVID-19. One entry per CDR3 protein, called by TCRdb with MiXCR from the 5' RACE reads. The data contain 550,000 to 600,000 distinct CDR3 sequences, roughly 17% of them singletons. Sequenced sample: PBMCs or a T cell subset sorted from them (not recorded which). These receptors originate from an adult woman who had mild COVID-19 (a few samples of this study predate the infection). Cell type and time point are not known. Both conserved end residues are trimmed from each CDR3. D genes are given only for firm matches. The size field is filled for only some rows; it gives once, few, many or a size class.

TRBV5-4	TRBJ2-5	few	TRBD2	ASSRGLSQETQY
TRBV6-2/TRBV6-3	TRBJ2-1	.	TRBD2	ASSYSMGSGVYNEQF
TRBV25-1	TRBJ2-7	.	.	ASSDLTYEQY
TRBV6-1	TRBJ2-2	few	.	ASSEIWQGGYTGELF
TRBV6-2/TRBV6-3	TRBJ2-7	.	.	ASSYSRSIDMYEQY
TRBV2	TRBJ2-3	many	.	ASSKRTAGTDTQY
TRBV29-1	TRBJ1-1	few	.	SVGARLNTEAF
TRBV2	TRBJ2-7	few	TRBD2	ASSHHFAGGLFSYEQY
TRBV6-1	TRBJ2-2	.	TRBD1	ASNPTGVTGELF
TRBV11-2	TRBJ1-3	few	.	ASSVRALGGPGNTIY
TRBV6-2/TRBV6-3	TRBJ2-1	few	.	ASSRLEWSYNEQF